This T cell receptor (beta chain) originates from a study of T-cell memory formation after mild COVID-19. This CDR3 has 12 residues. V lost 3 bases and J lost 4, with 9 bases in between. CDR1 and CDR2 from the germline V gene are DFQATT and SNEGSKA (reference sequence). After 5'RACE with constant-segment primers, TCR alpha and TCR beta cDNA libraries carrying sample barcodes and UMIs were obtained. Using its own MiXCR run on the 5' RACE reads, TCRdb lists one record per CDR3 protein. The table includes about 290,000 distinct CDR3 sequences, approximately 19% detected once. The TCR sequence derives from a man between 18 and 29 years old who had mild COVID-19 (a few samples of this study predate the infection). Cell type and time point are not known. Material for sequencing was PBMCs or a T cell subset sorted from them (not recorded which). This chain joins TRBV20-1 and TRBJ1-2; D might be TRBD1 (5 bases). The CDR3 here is CSARKQGYGYTF. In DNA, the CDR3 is TGCAGTGCTAGGAAGCAGGGCTATGGCTACACCTTC.